This TCR beta chain was sequenced during a study of blood T cells in healthy people across ages. Study outcomes and limitations: When set beside aged donors, long-lived donors presented more naive CD4+ cells and higher diversity.

The V end was cut by 2 bases, the J end by 0 bases, with 14 bases between. The CDR3 has 16 residues. Germline V lookup: CDR1 SGHRS, CDR2 YFSETQ. A word on this clonotype: Antigen specificity is unknown.

Primers used in a second PCR of about 6 to 11 cycles were a sample-barcoded 5' primer and a J-beta primer mix. Tagging of each cDNA molecule was performed by a template-switch adaptor with 12 random nucleotides. TCRdb called the 5' RACE reads again in MiXCR, with one record for every CDR3 protein. The repertoire consists of 660,000 or so distinct CDR3 sequences, with under 70% occurring once and the leading ten covering over 35%. The rearrangement uses TRBV5-1 and TRBJ1-1; D is possibly TRBD1 (5 bases). The TCR comes from a man aged 55 to 69 in good health. Sequencing used blood. In DNA, the CDR3 is TGCGCCAGCAGCTTCTCTACTGGGACGGTGAACACTGAAGCTTTCTTT. It is translated as CASSFSTGTVNTEAFF.